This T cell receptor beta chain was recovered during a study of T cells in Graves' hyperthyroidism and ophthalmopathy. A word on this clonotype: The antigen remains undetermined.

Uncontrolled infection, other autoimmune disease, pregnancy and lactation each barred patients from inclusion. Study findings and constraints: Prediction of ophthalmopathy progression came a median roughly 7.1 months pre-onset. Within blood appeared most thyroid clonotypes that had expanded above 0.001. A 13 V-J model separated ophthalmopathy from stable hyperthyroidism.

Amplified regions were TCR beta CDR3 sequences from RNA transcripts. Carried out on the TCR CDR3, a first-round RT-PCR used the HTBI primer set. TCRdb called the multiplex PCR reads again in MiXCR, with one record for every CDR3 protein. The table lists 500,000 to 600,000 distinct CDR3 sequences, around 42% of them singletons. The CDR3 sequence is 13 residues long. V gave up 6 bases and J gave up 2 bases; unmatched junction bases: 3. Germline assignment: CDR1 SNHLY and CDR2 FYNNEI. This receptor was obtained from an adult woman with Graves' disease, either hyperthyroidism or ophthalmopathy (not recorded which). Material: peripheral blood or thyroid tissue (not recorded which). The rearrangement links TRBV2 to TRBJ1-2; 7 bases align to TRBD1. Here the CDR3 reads CASRGQSNYGYTF. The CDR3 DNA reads TGTGCCAGCAGGGGACAGAGCAACTATGGCTACACCTTC.